A single sample is the source of the 5 T cell receptor beta chains below, sequenced in a study of beta chain features in type 1 diabetes. Study findings and constraints: TCRB CDR3s from Type 1 diabetes patients were moderately but significantly shorter in all four CD4+ subsets.

TCRB transcripts that were expressed got sequenced, as all of the isolated RNA had been reverse transcribed. Only in-frame clones appear in the TCRdb table, and some are missing; sequencing was by immunoSEQ multiplex PCR. The sample yields some 150,000 clones, about 13% seen once. No antigen is known for these receptors. Sequenced: central memory CD4+ T cells from blood. These receptors all come from a man in his late teens or twenties with type 1 diabetes.

The V call is TRBV6-5, the J call TRBJ1-1; D is unclear. This CDR3 has 11 residues. V lost 7 bases, J lost 8 bases, and 11 bases lay in between. Germline CDR1 MNHEY, CDR2 SVGAGI. For the CDR3, the DNA is TGTGCCAGCAAACAAAGGGCCGAAGCTTTCTTT. It codes for CASKQRAEAFF.

The chain combines TRBV5-4 with TRBJ2-3, with a possible D match to TRBD1 (5 bases). From germline, CDR1 is SGHNT and CDR2 YYREEE (reference sequence). V shed 4 bases and J shed 2 bases, with 17 bases lying between them. The CDR3 totals 16 residues. The CDR3 loop reads CASSPLGAALTDTQYF. The DNA of the CDR3 is TGTGCCAGCAGCCCACTTGGGGCGGCGCTCACAGATACGCAGTATTTT.

In DNA form, the CDR3 reads TGTGCCAGCAGCCGACAGGGGTACAATGAGCAGTTCTTC. It is translated as CASSRQGYNEQFF. The gene calls are TRBV2 and TRBJ2-1, with 8 bases matching TRBD1. The CDR3 sequence is 13 residues long. Losses at the gene ends were 6 bases for V and 4 bases for J; bases not matched to a gene: 2. Germline loops: CDR1 SNHLY, CDR2 FYNNEI.

This clone was observed a handful of times. This sequence joins TRBV5-5 and TRBJ2-1, with D possibly TRBD2 on 5 matching bases. Germline V gene lookup returns CDR1 SGHKS and CDR2 YYEKEE (reference sequence). Trimming shortened V by 5 bases and J by 0 bases, and 15 bases separated the two germline ends. The CDR3 is made up of 16 amino acids. CDR3 in DNA: TGTGCCAGCAGAGAAAGGGAGTCTTACTCCTACAATGAGCAGTTCTTC. Translating gives CASRERESYSYNEQFF.

This clone appeared a few times. The genes are TRBV7-6 and TRBJ1-1; D remains unclear. This CDR3 contains 14 residues. V shed 1 base and J shed 1 base, with 7 bases lying between them. The germline V gene has CDR1 SGHVS and CDR2 FNYEAQ. In nucleotides, the CDR3 is TGTGCCAGCAGCTTAGAGACGTCGAACACTGAAGCTTTCTTT. As protein: CASSLETSNTEAFF. Drawing the rest from reference TRBV7-6 and TRBJ1-1, the complete variable domain is GAGVSQSPRYKVTKRGQDVALRCDPISGHVSLYWYRQALGQGPEFLTYFNYEAQQDKSGLPNDRFSAERPEGSISTLTIQRTEQRDSAMYRCASSLETSNTEAFFGQGTRLTVV.